These T cell receptor beta chains were read from a single sample in a study of Ad26.COV2.S vaccination and SARS-CoV-2 variants. Measured with immunoSEQ multiplex PCR; TCRdb has only the in-frame clones, and not every one. Counted here are roughly 300,000 clones, approximately 90% occurring once; the ten biggest clones make up approximately 5%. The specimen was peripheral blood, collected in a trial of Ad26.COV2.S vaccine versus placebo. Receptors were obtained from a person between 18 and 65 years old who received the Ad26.COV2.S COVID-19 vaccine or a placebo. The CDR3 runs from the conserved cysteine through the conserved F or W. Fields, in order: clone size, V gene, D gene, J gene, CDR3 protein, CDR3 DNA. D genes are given only for firm matches. Only part of the rows carry a size: once, few, many, or a class if the clone is expanded.

.	TRBV10-3	TRBD2	TRBJ2-7	CAIRNYTRSSGGRSYEQYF	TGTGCCATCCGGAACTACACCAGAAGTAGCGGGGGGAGATCCTACGAGCAGTACTTC
.	TRBV4-2	.	TRBJ1-4	CASSQADEKLFF	TGTGCCAGCAGCCAAGCAGATGAAAAACTGTTTTTT
.	TRBV2	.	TRBJ2-1	CASRNRDLSYNEQFF	TGTGCCAGCAGGAACCGGGACCTATCCTACAATGAGCAGTTCTTC
.	TRBV7-9	TRBD1	TRBJ2-2	CASSQHRGSNKWNTGELFF	TGTGCCAGCAGCCAGCACAGGGGCTCCAATAAGTGGAACACCGGGGAGCTGTTTTTT
.	TRBV6-4	TRBD2	TRBJ2-7	CASSRDYTTQEQYF	TGTGCCAGCAGTCGGGACTATACGACTCAAGAGCAGTACTTC
.	TRBV5-1	TRBD1	TRBJ1-1	CASSLAQGASEAFF	TGCGCCAGCAGCTTGGCCCAGGGGGCGAGTGAAGCTTTCTTT
.	TRBV2	TRBD2	TRBJ2-3	CASTGLAGDTDTQYF	TGTGCCAGCACCGGACTAGCGGGAGATACAGATACGCAGTATTTT
once	TRBV13	TRBD1	TRBJ1-2	CASSPGGTGYYGYTF	TGTGCCAGCAGCCCAGGGGGGACAGGTTACTATGGCTACACCTTC
.	TRBV11-2	.	TRBJ2-7	CASSLGGGLYEQYF	TGTGCCAGCAGCTTAGGAGGCGGGCTCTACGAGCAGTACTTC
.	TRBV7-2	TRBD2	TRBJ2-3	CASSPRTSGVSTDTQYF	TGTGCCAGCAGCCCAAGGACTAGCGGGGTCAGCACAGATACGCAGTATTTT
.	TRBV6-5	.	TRBJ1-4	CASKRATNEKLFF	TGTGCCAGCAAAAGAGCAACTAATGAAAAACTGTTTTTT
.	TRBV5-4	TRBD1	TRBJ1-1	CASSPRGSHTEAFF	TGTGCCAGCAGCCCCAGGGGGTCCCACACTGAAGCTTTCTTT
few	TRBV27	TRBD2	TRBJ2-7	CASSISGLAGGGRGYEQYF	TGTGCCAGCAGTATATCGGGACTAGCGGGAGGGGGTAGAGGCTACGAGCAGTACTTC
.	TRBV5-4	TRBD2	TRBJ2-5	CASSSPGGVIPETQYF	TGTGCCAGCAGCTCACCGGGGGGAGTTATTCCAGAGACCCAGTACTTC
.	TRBV7-9	.	TRBJ2-1	CASSLGQVDNEQFF	TGTGCCAGCAGCTTAGGGCAGGTGGACAATGAGCAGTTCTTC
once	TRBV2	.	TRBJ1-3	CASRSGGNTIYF	TGTGCCAGCAGGAGTGGGGGAAACACCATATATTTT
.	TRBV5-6	TRBD1	TRBJ1-3	CASSWTQGRGNTIYF	TGTGCCAGCAGCTGGACACAGGGGAGGGGAAACACCATATATTTT
.	TRBV4-1	.	TRBJ2-3	CASSQGFLRGKADTQYF	TGCGCCAGCAGCCAGGGTTTTTTGCGGGGTAAAGCAGATACGCAGTATTTT
once	TRBV7-6	.	TRBJ2-5	CASSFRGSRETQYF	TGTGCCAGCAGCTTTCGGGGATCGCGAGAGACCCAGTACTTC
.	TRBV6-6	.	TRBJ2-7	CASSRDIYEQYF	TGTGCCAGCAGTCGGGACATTTACGAGCAGTACTTC
.	TRBV6-5	.	TRBJ2-7	CASWWDYEQYF	TGTGCCAGCTGGTGGGATTACGAGCAGTACTTC
.	TRBV7-2	TRBD1	TRBJ1-6	CASKGQGDNSPLHF	TGTGCCAGCAAAGGACAGGGGGATAATTCACCCCTCCACTTT
.	TRBV9	.	TRBJ1-2	CASSDGSVNYGYTF	TGTGCCAGCAGCGACGGATCAGTAAACTATGGCTACACCTTC
.	TRBV20-1	.	TRBJ2-3	CSASRVVSTDTQYF	TGCAGTGCTAGTAGGGTGGTGAGCACAGATACGCAGTATTTT
.	TRBV7-2	.	TRBJ1-2	CASSLVVVNIVGGYTF	TGTGCCAGCAGCTTAGTAGTAGTCAATATCGTTGGTGGCTACACCTTC
.	TRBV5-4	.	TRBJ2-5	CASSSSYRDLGETQYF	TGTGCCAGCAGCTCATCCTACCGGGACCTCGGGGAGACCCAGTACTTC
few	TRBV28	.	TRBJ2-1	CASSRPGPPYNEQFF	TGTGCCAGCAGCCGACCGGGACCTCCCTACAATGAGCAGTTCTTC
.	TRBV4-1	TRBD2	TRBJ2-2	CASSRGDGRTGELFF	TGCGCCAGCAGCCGCGGGGACGGGAGGACCGGGGAGCTGTTTTTT
.	TRBV18	.	TRBJ1-2	CASSPPGDYGYTF	TGTGCCAGCTCACCACCGGGGGACTATGGCTACACCTTC
.	TRBV29-1	TRBD2	TRBJ2-7	CSVRPSGGEQYF	TGCAGCGTTCGCCCGTCGGGGGGCGAGCAGTACTTC
.	TRBV14	TRBD1	TRBJ2-1	CASSQRTGGWNEQFF	TGTGCCAGCAGCCAAAGGACAGGGGGCTGGAATGAGCAGTTCTTC
.	TRBV9	.	TRBJ2-1	CASSVVPGSYNEQFF	TGTGCCAGCAGCGTAGTTCCAGGCTCCTACAATGAGCAGTTCTTC
.	TRBV7-8	.	TRBJ2-7	CASSLAPQGSSYEQYF	TGTGCCAGCAGCTTAGCGCCACAGGGAAGCTCCTACGAGCAGTACTTC
.	TRBV7-9	.	TRBJ2-5	CASSFPSQETQYF	TGTGCCAGCAGCTTTCCCAGCCAAGAGACCCAGTACTTC
once	TRBV4-1	TRBD1	TRBJ1-4	CASSHPGTGAWDEKLFF	TGCGCCAGCAGCCACCCCGGGACAGGGGCGTGGGATGAAAAACTGTTTTTT
.	TRBV5-4	TRBD2	TRBJ2-3	CASSTGLAESTDTQYF	TGTGCCAGCAGCACGGGACTAGCGGAGTCCACAGATACGCAGTATTTT
few	TRBV27	.	TRBJ2-6	CASRPSGANVLTF	TGTGCCAGCAGGCCCTCTGGGGCCAACGTCCTGACTTTC
.	TRBV15	.	TRBJ2-1	CATSPTLYNEQFF	TGTGCCACCAGCCCTACACTCTACAATGAGCAGTTCTTC
.	TRBV28	.	TRBJ1-2	CASSFPGFYGYTF	TGTGCCAGCAGTTTCCCTGGATTCTATGGCTACACCTTC
.	TRBV6-1	.	TRBJ1-5	CASSESPHRDDQPQHF	TGTGCCAGCAGTGAAAGTCCCCACAGGGATGACCAGCCCCAGCATTTT
.	TRBV4-3	TRBD1	TRBJ2-4	CASSQDWGRGSKNIQYF	TGCGCCAGCAGCCAAGATTGGGGCAGGGGGTCCAAAAACATTCAGTACTTC